This T cell receptor (beta chain) was observed in a study of shared clonotypes between healthy human individuals. CDR3 length: 16 amino acids. J gave up 1 base and V 4 bases, and 10 bases lay outside the gene matches. CDR1 is MGHDK and CDR2 is SYGVNS in the germline V gene. Some 30,000 T cell genomes (about 270 ng DNA) went into each PBMC replicate. It was on ten immunoSEQ deep assay plates that unsorted PBMC DNA was sequenced. The assay was immunoSEQ multiplex PCR, and TCRdb's table has in-frame clones only and misses some. The sample has 470,000 or so clones; roughly 80% are singletons. This clone was seen at least ten times. About 90 million PBMCs were counted before genomic DNA extraction.

The sequence was collected from a middle-aged woman in good health. Some clones in this sample may be carry-over from other donors' samples. The chain combines TRBV25-1 with TRBJ2-7; 7 nucleotides agree with TRBD2. The sequencing input was PBMCs. CDR3 sequence reads: CASSAGSGYLSYEQYF. The CDR3 DNA reads as TGTGCCAGCAGTGCCGGTAGCGGGTACCTTTCCTACGAGCAGTACTTC.